Sequencing of this T cell receptor (beta chain) was carried out in a study of CD8 T cells in Susac syndrome. Sequencing of TCR beta was performed on blood CD8+ T cells and on blood CD4+ T cells. FACS was used to enrich TEMRA cells, whereas the CD8+ and CD4+ T cells were obtained by negative isolation. CDR1 and CDR2 (germline): LGHNA, YSLEER. V dropped 0 bases and J dropped 1 base, with 12 bases sitting between them. The CDR3 extends over 16 amino acids. Reverse transcription used about 0.45 to 1 ug RNA and random hexamers. Multiplex immunoSEQ PCR targeted 54 Vbeta and 13 Jbeta TCR beta segments. TCRdb analysed the immunoSEQ multiplex PCR reads with MiXCR anew, one entry per CDR3 protein. This table has around 120,000 distinct CDR3 sequences, roughly 93% appearing once.

The material sequenced was CD4+ T cells from PBMCs. This receptor was taken from a human donor with multiple sclerosis. The chain combines TRBV4-3 with TRBJ1-1; D might be TRBD1 (6 bases). In DNA, the CDR3 is TGCGCCAGCAGCCAAGACAACGGGGGGGCGAACACTGAAGCTTTCTTT. This translates into CASSQDNGGANTEAFF.